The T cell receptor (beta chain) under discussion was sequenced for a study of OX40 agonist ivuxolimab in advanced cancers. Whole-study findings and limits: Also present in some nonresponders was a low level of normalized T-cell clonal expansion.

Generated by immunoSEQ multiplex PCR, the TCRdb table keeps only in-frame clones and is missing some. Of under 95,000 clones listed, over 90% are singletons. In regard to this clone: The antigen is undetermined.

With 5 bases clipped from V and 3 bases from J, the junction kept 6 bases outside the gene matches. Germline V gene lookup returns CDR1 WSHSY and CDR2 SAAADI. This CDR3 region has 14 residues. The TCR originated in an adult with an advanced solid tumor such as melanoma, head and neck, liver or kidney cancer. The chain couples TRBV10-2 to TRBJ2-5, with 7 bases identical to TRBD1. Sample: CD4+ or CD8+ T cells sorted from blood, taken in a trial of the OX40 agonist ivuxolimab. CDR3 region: CASSQDRAEETQYF. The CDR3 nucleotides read TGCGCCAGCAGTCAAGACAGGGCGGAAGAGACCCAGTACTTC.